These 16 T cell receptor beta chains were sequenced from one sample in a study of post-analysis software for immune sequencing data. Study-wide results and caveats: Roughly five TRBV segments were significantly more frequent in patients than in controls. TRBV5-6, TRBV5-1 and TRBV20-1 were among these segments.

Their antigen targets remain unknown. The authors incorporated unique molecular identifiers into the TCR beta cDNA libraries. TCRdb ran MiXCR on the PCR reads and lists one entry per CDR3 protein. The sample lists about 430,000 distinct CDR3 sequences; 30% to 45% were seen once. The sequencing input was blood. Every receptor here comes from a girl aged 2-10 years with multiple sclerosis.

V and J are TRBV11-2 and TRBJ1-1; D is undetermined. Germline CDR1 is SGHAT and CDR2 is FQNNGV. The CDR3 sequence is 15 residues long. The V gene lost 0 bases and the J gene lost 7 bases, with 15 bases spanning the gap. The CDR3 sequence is CASSLELRGIVEAFF. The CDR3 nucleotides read TGTGCCAGCAGCTTAGAATTACGGGGTATTGTTGAAGCTTTCTTT.

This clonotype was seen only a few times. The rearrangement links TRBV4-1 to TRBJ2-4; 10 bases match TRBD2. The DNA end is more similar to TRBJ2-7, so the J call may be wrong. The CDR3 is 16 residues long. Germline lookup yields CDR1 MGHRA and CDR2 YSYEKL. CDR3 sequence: CASSQETSGHTYEQYF. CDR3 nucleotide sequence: TGCGCCAGCAGCCAAGAGACTAGCGGGCATACCTACGAGCAGTACTTC.

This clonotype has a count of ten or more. Written as DNA, the CDR3 is TGTGCCAGCAGACAACTTGGGGCTGAGGAGACCCAGTACTTC. Translating gives CASRQLGAEETQYF. The rearrangement joins TRBV12-3 or TRBV12-4 to TRBJ2-5; D is possibly TRBD1 (5 bases). V shed 6 bases and J shed 5 bases, with 16 bases lying between them. This CDR3 has 14 amino acids.

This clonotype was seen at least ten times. This chain's CDR3 is CASSLAGGVYEQYF. The CDR3, as DNA: TGCGCCAGCAGCTTGGCAGGGGGAGTCTACGAGCAGTACTTC. The chain couples TRBV5-1 to TRBJ2-7; TRBD1 agrees at 7 bases. CDR1 and CDR2 from the germline V gene are SGHRS and YFSETQ. The length of the CDR3 is 14 residues. V lost 0 bases to trimming and J lost 3 bases; unmatched junction nucleotides: 3.

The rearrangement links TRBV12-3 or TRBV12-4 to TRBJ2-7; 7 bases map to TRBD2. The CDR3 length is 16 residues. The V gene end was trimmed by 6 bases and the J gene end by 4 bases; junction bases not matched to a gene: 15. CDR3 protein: CASSPVGTGGLYEQYF. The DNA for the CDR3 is TGTGCCAGCAGCCCGGTGGGGACGGGAGGATTATACGAGCAGTACTTC.

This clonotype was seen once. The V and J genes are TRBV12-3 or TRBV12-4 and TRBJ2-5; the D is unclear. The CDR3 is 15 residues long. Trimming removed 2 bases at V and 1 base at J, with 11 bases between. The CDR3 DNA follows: TGTGCCAGCAGTTTAAGCAGCAGCACCCAAGAGACCCAGTACTTC. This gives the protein CASSLSSSTQETQYF.

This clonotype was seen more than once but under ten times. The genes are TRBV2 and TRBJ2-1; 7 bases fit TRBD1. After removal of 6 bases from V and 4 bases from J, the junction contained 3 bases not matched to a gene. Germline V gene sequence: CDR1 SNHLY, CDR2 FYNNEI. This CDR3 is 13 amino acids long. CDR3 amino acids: CASRGQLYNEQFF. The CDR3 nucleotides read TGTGCCAGCAGGGGACAGCTGTACAATGAGCAGTTCTTC.

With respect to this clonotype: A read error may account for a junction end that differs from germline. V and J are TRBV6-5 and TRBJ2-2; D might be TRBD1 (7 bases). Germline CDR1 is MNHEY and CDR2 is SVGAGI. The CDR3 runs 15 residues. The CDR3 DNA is TGTGCCAGCAGTCGCGACAGGGTCCACACCGGGGGGCTGTTTTTT. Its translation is CASSRDRVHTGGLFF.

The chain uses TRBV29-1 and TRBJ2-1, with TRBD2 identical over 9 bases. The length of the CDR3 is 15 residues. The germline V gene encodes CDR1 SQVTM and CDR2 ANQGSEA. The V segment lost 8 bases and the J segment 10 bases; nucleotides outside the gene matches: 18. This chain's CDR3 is CSYTPASGTLDEQFF. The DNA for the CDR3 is TGCAGCTACACCCCGGCTAGCGGGACGTTGGACGAGCAGTTCTTC.

The CDR3 sequence: CASSPPKTGPNTEAFF. DNA for the CDR3: TGTGCCAGCAGTCCCCCAAAGACAGGTCCAAACACTGAAGCTTTCTTT. The chain combines TRBV12-3 or TRBV12-4 with TRBJ1-1; D possibly corresponds to TRBD1 (6 bases). The CDR3 is made up of 16 amino acids. The V and J ends lost 5 bases and 2 bases respectively, with 18 bases between them.

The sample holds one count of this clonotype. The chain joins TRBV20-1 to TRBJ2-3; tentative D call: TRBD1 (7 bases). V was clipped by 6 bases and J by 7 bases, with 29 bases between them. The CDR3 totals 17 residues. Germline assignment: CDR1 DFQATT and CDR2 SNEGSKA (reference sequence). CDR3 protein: CSAEKTKPGGLFYTQYF. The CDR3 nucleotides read TGCAGTGCCGAGAAGACTAAGCCAGGGGGGCTGTTCTATACGCAGTATTTT.

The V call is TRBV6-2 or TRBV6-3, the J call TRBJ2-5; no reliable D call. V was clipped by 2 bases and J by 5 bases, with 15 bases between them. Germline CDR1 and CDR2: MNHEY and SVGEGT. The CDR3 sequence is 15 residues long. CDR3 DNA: TGTGCCAGCAGTTACATCACCATCCGCCGTGAGACCCAGTACTTC. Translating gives CASSYITIRRETQYF.

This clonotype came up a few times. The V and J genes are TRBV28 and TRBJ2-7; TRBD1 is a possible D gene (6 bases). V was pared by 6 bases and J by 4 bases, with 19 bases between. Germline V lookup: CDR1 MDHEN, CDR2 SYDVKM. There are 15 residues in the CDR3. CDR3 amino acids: CASSPRGKVVYEQYF. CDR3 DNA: TGTGCCAGCAGCCCCAGGGGAAAGGTTGTGTACGAGCAGTACTTC.

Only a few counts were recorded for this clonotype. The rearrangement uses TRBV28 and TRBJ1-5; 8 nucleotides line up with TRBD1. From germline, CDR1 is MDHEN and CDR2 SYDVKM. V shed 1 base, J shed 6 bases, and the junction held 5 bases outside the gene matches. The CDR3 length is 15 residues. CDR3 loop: CASSLSRTGSQPQHF. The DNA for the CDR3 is TGTGCCAGCAGTTTATCGCGGACAGGGAGTCAGCCCCAGCATTTT.

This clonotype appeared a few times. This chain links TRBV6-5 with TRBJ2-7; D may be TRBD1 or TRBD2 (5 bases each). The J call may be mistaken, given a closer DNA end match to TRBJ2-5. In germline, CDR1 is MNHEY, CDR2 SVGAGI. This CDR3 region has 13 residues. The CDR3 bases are TGTGCCAGCAGGGGGACCTGGCAAGAGACCCAGTACTTC. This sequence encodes CASRGTWQETQYF.

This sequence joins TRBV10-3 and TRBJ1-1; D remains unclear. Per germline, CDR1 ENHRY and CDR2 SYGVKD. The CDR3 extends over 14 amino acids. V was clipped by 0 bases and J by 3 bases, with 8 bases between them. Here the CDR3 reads CAISESEEDTEAFF. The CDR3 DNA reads TGTGCCATCAGTGAGTCTGAGGAAGACACTGAAGCTTTCTTT.